This paragraph covers one T cell receptor (beta chain) sequence. The antigen remains undetermined. CDR1 and CDR2 (germline): SGHRS, YFSETQ. The CDR3 has 15 residues. V was trimmed by 0 bases and J by 3 bases, leaving 12 bases between them. The sample originates from a study of shared clonotypes between healthy human individuals. Study-wide points: Only blood was sampled, and tissue TCR repertoires likely differ from blood ones. Rarefaction revealed incomplete sorted-subset sequencing despite large depth.

The authors split each subset's genomic DNA evenly across several immunoSEQ plates. How the authors handled the data: Junction-only immunoSEQ data arrived without quality scores, meaning filtering differed. Repertoires were generated with immunoSEQ multiplex PCR, while TCRdb's copy carries only in-frame clones and drops some. V, J and clone size are those of that table, while D and trimming were read from the DNA. Seen here are approximately 2,300,000 clones, around 92% observed once, and the top ten hold 0.37%. This chain links TRBV5-1 with TRBJ2-5; no reliable D call. This sequence originates from a man between 18 and 35 years old in good health. Some clones in this sample may be carry-over from other donors' samples. Sequencing used naive CD4+ T cells from PBMCs. Documented subset: CD45RA+ positively selected. DNA of the CDR3: TGCGCCAGCAGCTTGGCGGGCCCCACCGAAGAGACCCAGTACTTC. Translating gives CASSLAGPTEETQYF.